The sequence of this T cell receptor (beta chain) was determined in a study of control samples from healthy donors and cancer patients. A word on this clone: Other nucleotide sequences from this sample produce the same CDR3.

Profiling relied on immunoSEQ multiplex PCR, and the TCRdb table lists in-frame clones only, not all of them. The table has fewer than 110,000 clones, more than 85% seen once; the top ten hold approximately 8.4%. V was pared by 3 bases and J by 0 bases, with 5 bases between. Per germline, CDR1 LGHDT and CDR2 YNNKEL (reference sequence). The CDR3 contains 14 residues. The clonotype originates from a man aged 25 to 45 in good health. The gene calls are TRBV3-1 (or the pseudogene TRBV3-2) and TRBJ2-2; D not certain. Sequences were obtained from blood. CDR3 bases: TGTGCCAGCAGCCAGGGGTCGAACACCGGGGAGCTGTTTTTT. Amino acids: CASSQGSNTGELFF.